These T cell receptor beta chains were read from a single sample in a study of T cells in Graves' hyperthyroidism and ophthalmopathy. TCRdb re-analysed the multiplex PCR reads in MiXCR, keeping a single row per CDR3 protein. The sample has about 760,000 distinct CDR3 sequences, under 45% seen once. The sequenced sample was blood. The receptor set was obtained from a woman aged 40 to 50 with Graves' hyperthyroidism. CDR3s include the opening cysteine and the closing phenylalanine or tryptophan. A D gene is named only where the DNA matches it firmly. Not all rows give a size; the values are once, few, many and, for expanded clones, a class.

>NA|once|TRBV2|TRBJ2-6
TGTGCCAGCAGGTTCAACGTCCTGACTTTC
CASRFNVLTF
>TRBD1|few|TRBV4-1|TRBJ2-7
TGCGCCAGCAGCCGTATTGGGACAGGGAGCCACGAGCAGTACTTC
CASSRIGTGSHEQYF
>NA|NA|TRBV7-9|TRBJ1-3
TGTGCCAGCAGTGGGATCCTGACCATCGGGCCCGACTCTGGAAACACCATATATTTT
CASSGILTIGPDSGNTIYF
>TRBD1|few|TRBV5-8|TRBJ1-4
TGTGCCAGCAGCGGGTGGACAGGGGGCGCGGGGGAAAAACTGTTTTTT
CASSGWTGGAGEKLFF
>NA|few|TRBV5-1|TRBJ2-7
TGTGCCAGCAGTGATCAGACCATCAGGGGTTACGAGCAGTACTTC
CASSDQTIRGYEQYF
>TRBD2|many|TRBV10-2|TRBJ2-7
TGCGCCAGCAGTGATTATAGCGGGCGAAGTAGCTACGAGCAGTACTTC
CASSDYSGRSSYEQYF
>TRBD1|many|TRBV12-3/TRBV12-4|TRBJ1-6
TGTGCCAGCAGTTTAGGGACAGGCACTGAGGCACCCCTCCACTTT
CASSLGTGTEAPLHF
>TRBD1|NA|TRBV10-2|TRBJ2-2
TGCGCCAGCAGATCCCGGGACAGGGACGGGGAGCTGTTTTTT
CASRSRDRDGELFF
>TRBD1|few|TRBV12-3/TRBV12-4|TRBJ1-5
TGTGCCAGCAGAGGGACAGGGCCCAACCTTGAGCCCCAGCATTTT
CASRGTGPNLEPQHF
>TRBD2|many|TRBV7-2|TRBJ2-7
TGTGCCAGCAGCTGGACTAGCGGGAGTCTCAACGAGCAGTACTTC
CASSWTSGSLNEQYF
>TRBD1|many|TRBV20-1|TRBJ1-4
TGCAGTGCTAGGACGACAGGGTCGGCTGAAAAACTGTTTTTT
CSARTTGSAEKLFF
>NA|many|TRBV7-2|TRBJ2-7
TGTGCCAGCAGCCGGAGCTCCTACGAGCAGTACTTC
CASSRSSYEQYF
>TRBD2|few|TRBV11-2|TRBJ2-7
TGTGCCAGCAGCCAAGTCCTAGCGGGGTCCTACGAGCAGTACTTC
CASSQVLAGSYEQYF
>NA|once|TRBV11-2|TRBJ2-7
TGTGCCAGTAGCCCAGACAGACAGTCCTACGACCAGTACTTC
CASSPDRQSYDQYF
>TRBD1|many|TRBV5-5|TRBJ1-2
TGTGCCAGCAGCTTGGGGGACAGGGGCGGTGGCTACACCTTC
CASSLGDRGGGYTF
>NA|NA|TRBV6-6|TRBJ1-1
TGTGCCAGCAGTTACGGCTCGAGGACTGAAGCTTTCTTT
CASSYGSRTEAFF
>NA|many|TRBV7-8|TRBJ2-7
TGTGCCAGCAGCTTTGGGACGAGAGACTACGAGCAGTACTTC
CASSFGTRDYEQYF
>TRBD1|NA|TRBV10-2|TRBJ1-5
TGCGCCAGCAGCAACCAACAGGGGAATCAGCCCCAGCATTTT
CASSNQQGNQPQHF
>NA|NA|TRBV10-2|TRBJ1-3
TGCGCCAGCAGCCAGGTCCAGGGGAACCAAGGAAGCACCATATATTTT
CASSQVQGNQGSTIYF
>NA|many|TRBV6-5|TRBJ2-7
TGTGCCAGCAGCGCCACGTGGGGTTACGAGCAGTACTTC
CASSATWGYEQYF
>TRBD2|many|TRBV7-9|TRBJ2-2
TGTGCCAGCGGGCGGGCTAGCGGGAACAACGGGGAGCTGTTTTTT
CASGRASGNNGELFF
>TRBD1|NA|TRBV7-2|TRBJ1-4
TGTGCCAGCAGTAGACAGGGGGGGAGTGAAAAACTGTTTTTT
CASSRQGGSEKLFF
>NA|few|TRBV29-1|TRBJ1-2
TGCAGCGTTGTTCCGGAGTCTAACTATGGCTACACCTTC
CSVVPESNYGYTF
>NA|many|TRBV7-8|TRBJ2-5
TGTGCCAGCAGCTTAGCCTGGTCGGGCGGGGTAGGGAGAGAGACCCAGTACTTC
CASSLAWSGGVGRETQYF
>NA|many|TRBV6-5|TRBJ2-5
TGTGCCAGCAGTTACGTGGGGGAGACCCAGTACTTC
CASSYVGETQYF
>TRBD1|many|TRBV9|TRBJ1-1
TGTGCCAGCAGCGTAGGGGGGACAGCGAACACTGAAGCTTTCTTT
CASSVGGTANTEAFF
>TRBD1|NA|TRBV10-1|TRBJ2-1
TGCGCCAGCAGCTACCTGGACAGGGGGCCAAATGAGCAGTTCTTC
CASSYLDRGPNEQFF
>TRBD1|NA|TRBV4-3|TRBJ1-2
TGCGCCAGCAGCCGCAATCGACAGGGATATGGCTACACCTTC
CASSRNRQGYGYTF
>NA|NA|TRBV4-3|TRBJ2-5
TGCGCCAGCAGCCAAGATTATAACGTCGAGGAGACCCAGTACTTC
CASSQDYNVEETQYF
>NA|NA|TRBV12-5|TRBJ1-5
TGTGCTAGTGGTTGTCGGCCCCAGCATTTT
CASGCRPQHF
>NA|many|TRBV6-6|TRBJ2-7
TGTGCCAGCAGCCGCCCAGACGAGCAGTACTTC
CASSRPDEQYF
>NA|many|TRBV12-3/TRBV12-4|TRBJ1-2
TGTGCCAGCAGTTTCCAATCCGGGAACGACTTCTATGGCTACACCTTC
CASSFQSGNDFYGYTF
>NA|NA|TRBV2|TRBJ1-3
TGTGCCAGCGACTACTCTGGAAACACCATATATTTT
CASDYSGNTIYF
>NA|NA|TRBV30|TRBJ2-7
TGTGCCTGGTCTCGCCACAACGAGCAGTACTTC
CAWSRHNEQYF
>NA|many|TRBV19|TRBJ1-5
TGTGCCAGTAGGGTGTCCTCCAATCAGCCCCAGCATTTT
CASRVSSNQPQHF
>NA|NA|TRBV10-3|TRBJ2-7
TGTGCCAGCACCCGGTGGAGGGGCGCAGGGTCCTACGAGCAGTACTTC
CASTRWRGAGSYEQYF
>NA|NA|TRBV29-1|TRBJ1-2
TGCAGCTTAGGGACAGGCTACACCTTC
CSLGTGYTF
>NA|many|TRBV19|TRBJ1-2
TGTGCCAGTAGTTCGGACTTCCTGGCCTATGGCTACACCTTC
CASSSDFLAYGYTF
>NA|NA|TRBV10-3|TRBJ1-1
TGTGCCACCATCAGTTGGGAGAGCACTGAAGCTTTCTTT
CATISWESTEAFF
>TRBD2|NA|TRBV5-6|TRBJ2-5
TGTGCCAGCAGCTTGACGGGACTAGCGTTACAAGAGACCCAGTACTTC
CASSLTGLALQETQYF
>NA|NA|TRBV29-1|TRBJ2-1
TGCAGCGTTGATAAGGAACACGATGAGCAGTTCTTC
CSVDKEHDEQFF
>NA|NA|TRBV15|TRBJ1-2
TGTGCCACCAGCTCGCCTACAGGCCCCTATGGCTACACCTTC
CATSSPTGPYGYTF
>NA|NA|TRBV7-2|TRBJ1-1
TGTGCCGGCAGTCAGGGACCGATCTGGGGAAACACTGAAGCTTTCTTT
CAGSQGPIWGNTEAFF
>NA|few|TRBV28|TRBJ1-1
TGTGCCAGCAGGAACAGGGAACCGAACACTGAAGCTTTCTTT
CASRNREPNTEAFF
>NA|many|TRBV9|TRBJ1-5
TGTGCCAGCAGCGATGGGGGTGGTCAGCCCCAGCATTTT
CASSDGGGQPQHF
>NA|few|TRBV7-2|TRBJ1-5
TGTGCCAGCAGCCAAGGGGAGGGCCTCAATCAGCCCCAGCATTTT
CASSQGEGLNQPQHF